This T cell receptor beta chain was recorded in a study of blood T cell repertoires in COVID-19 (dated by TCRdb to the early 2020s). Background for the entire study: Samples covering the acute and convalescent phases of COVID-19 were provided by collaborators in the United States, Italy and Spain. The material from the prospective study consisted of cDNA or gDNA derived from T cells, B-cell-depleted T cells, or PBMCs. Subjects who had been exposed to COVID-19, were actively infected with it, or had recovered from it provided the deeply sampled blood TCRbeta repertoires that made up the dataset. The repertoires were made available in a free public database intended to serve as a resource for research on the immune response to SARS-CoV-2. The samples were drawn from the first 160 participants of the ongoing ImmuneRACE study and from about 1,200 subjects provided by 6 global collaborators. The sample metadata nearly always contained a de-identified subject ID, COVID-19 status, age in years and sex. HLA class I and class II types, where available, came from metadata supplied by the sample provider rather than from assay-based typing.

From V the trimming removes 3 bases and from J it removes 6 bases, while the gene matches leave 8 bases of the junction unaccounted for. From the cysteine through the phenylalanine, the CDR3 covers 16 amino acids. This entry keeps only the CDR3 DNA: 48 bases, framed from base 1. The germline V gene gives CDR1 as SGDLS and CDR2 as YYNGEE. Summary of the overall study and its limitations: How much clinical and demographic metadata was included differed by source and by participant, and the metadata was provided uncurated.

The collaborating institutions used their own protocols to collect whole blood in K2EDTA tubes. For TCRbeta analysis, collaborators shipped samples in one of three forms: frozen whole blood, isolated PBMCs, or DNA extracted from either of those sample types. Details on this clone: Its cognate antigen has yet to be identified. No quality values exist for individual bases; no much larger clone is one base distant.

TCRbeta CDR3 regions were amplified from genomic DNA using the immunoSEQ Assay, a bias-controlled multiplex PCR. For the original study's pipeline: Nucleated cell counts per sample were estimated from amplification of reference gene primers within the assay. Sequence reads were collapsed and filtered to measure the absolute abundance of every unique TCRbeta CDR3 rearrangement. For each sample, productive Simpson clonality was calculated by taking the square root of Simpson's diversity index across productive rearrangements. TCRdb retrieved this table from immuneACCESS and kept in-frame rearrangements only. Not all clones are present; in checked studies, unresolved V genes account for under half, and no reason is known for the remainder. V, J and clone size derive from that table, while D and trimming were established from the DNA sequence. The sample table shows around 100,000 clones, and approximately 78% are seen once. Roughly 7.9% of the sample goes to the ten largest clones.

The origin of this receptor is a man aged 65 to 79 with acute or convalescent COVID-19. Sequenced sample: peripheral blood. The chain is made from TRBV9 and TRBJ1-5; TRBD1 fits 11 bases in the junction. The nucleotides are TGTGCCAGCAGCGCCGGACAGGGGGCTATGACTCAGCCCCAGCATTTT. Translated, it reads CASSAGQGAMTQPQHF.